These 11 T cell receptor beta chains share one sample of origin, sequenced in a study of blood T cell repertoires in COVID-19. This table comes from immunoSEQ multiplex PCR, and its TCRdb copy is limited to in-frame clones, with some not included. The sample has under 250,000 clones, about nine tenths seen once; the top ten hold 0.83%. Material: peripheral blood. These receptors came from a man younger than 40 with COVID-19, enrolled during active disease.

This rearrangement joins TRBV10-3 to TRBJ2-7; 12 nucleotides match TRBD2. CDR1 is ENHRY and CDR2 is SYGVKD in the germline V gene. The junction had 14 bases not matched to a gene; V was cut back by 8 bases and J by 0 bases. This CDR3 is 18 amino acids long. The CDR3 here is CAIRTPLAGGLSSYEQYF. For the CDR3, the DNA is TGTGCCATCCGTACCCCGCTAGCGGGGGGGCTTAGCTCCTACGAGCAGTACTTC.

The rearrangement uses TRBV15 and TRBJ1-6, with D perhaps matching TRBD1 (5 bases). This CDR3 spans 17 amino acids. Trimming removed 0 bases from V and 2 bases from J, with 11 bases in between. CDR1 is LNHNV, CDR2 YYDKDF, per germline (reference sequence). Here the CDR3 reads CATSRDREGPYNSPLHF. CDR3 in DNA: TGTGCCACCAGCAGAGATAGGGAGGGACCCTATAATTCACCCCTCCACTTT.

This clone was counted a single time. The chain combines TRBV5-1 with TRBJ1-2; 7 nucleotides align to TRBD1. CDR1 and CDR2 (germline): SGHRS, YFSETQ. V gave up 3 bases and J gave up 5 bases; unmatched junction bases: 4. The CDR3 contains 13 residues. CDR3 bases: TGCGCCAGCAGCTCCGGGACAGCTTATGGCTACACCTTC. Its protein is CASSSGTAYGYTF. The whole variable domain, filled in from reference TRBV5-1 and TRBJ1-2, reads KAGVTQTPRYLIKTRGQQVTLSCSPISGHRSVSWYQQTPGQGLQFLFEYFSETQRNKGNFPGRFSGRQFSNSRSEMNVSTLELGDSALYLCASSSGTAYGYTFGSGTRLTVV.

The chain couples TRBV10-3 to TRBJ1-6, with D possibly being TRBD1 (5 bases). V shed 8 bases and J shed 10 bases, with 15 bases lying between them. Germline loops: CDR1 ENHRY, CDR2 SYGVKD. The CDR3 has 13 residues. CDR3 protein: CAIWAGLGSPLHF. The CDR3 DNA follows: TGTGCCATCTGGGCAGGGCTAGGCTCACCCCTCCACTTT.

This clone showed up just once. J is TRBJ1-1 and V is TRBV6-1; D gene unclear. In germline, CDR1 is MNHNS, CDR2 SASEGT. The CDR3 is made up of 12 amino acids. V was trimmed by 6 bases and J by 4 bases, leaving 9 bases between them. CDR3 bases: TGTGCCAGCAGAGCGATGAGCACTGAAGCTTTCTTT. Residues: CASRAMSTEAFF.

The CDR3 sequence: CASSLPGNSNQPQHF. The CDR3 DNA is TGTGCCAGCAGTCTCCCAGGGAATAGCAATCAGCCCCAGCATTTT. The chain links TRBV2 to TRBJ1-5; tentative D call: TRBD1 (5 bases). CDR3 length: 15 amino acids. Germline V gives CDR1 SNHLY, CDR2 FYNNEI. Trimming pared 5 bases from V and 0 bases from J, leaving 11 bases between. Together with reference TRBV2 and TRBJ1-5, the CDR3 gives the full variable domain: EPEVTQTPSHQVTQMGQEVILRCVPISNHLYFYWYRQILGQKVEFLVSFYNNEISEKSEIFDDQFSVERPDGSNFTLKIRSTKLEDSAMYFCASSLPGNSNQPQHFGDGTRLSIL.

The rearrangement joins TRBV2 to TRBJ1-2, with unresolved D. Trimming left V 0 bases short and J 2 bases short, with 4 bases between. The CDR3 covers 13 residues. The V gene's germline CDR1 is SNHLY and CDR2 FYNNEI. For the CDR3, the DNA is TGTGCCAGCAGTGAAGCGCGGAACTATGGCTACACCTTC. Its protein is CASSEARNYGYTF.

CDR3 DNA: TGTGCCATCAGTGAGTCGACAGGGGGCGAGTACGAGCAGTACTTC. This gives the protein CAISESTGGEYEQYF. J is TRBJ2-7 and V is TRBV10-3, with 10 bases fitting TRBD1. The junction had 3 bases not matched to a gene; V was cut back by 0 bases and J by 4 bases. Germline lookup yields CDR1 ENHRY and CDR2 SYGVKD. CDR3 length equals 15 residues.

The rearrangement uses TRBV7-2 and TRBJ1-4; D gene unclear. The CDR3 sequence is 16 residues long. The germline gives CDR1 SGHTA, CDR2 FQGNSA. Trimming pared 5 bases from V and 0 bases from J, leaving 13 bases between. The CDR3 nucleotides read TGTGCCAGCAGCCCTTCTAGACTTGCAACTAATGAAAAACTGTTTTTT. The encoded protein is CASSPSRLATNEKLFF. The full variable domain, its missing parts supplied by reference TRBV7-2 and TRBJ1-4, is GAGVSQSPSNKVTEKGKDVELRCDPISGHTALYWYRQSLGQGLEFLIYFQGNSAPDKSGLPSDRFSAERTGGSVSTLTIQRTQQEDSAVYLCASSPSRLATNEKLFFGSGTQLSVL.

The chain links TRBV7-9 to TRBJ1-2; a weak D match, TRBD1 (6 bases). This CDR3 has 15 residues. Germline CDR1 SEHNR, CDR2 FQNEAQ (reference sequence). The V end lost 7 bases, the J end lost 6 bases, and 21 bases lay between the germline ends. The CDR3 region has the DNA TGTGCCAGCAACCCCTCGGGGGGCCCGAAGGATGGCTACACCTTC. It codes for CASNPSGGPKDGYTF.

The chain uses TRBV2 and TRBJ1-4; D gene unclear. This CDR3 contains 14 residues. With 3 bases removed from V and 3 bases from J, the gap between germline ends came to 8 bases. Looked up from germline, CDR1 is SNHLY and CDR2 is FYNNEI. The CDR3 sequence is CASSEQVPNEKLFF. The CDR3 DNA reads TGTGCCAGCAGTGAGCAGGTTCCTAATGAAAAACTGTTTTTT.